These 27 T cell receptor beta chains share one sample of origin, sequenced in a study of cytomegalovirus exposure and HLA in healthy donors. The study ran its PCR with 60 Vbeta and 13 Jbeta primers. Clones were sequenced by immunoSEQ multiplex PCR, and TCRdb holds only the in-frame ones, with some missing. Among about 120,000 clones listed, about 70% were seen once. Sequenced input: PBMCs. These receptors were collected from a human donor in good health.

CDR3 coding DNA: TGTGCCAGCAGTTTATCGGCAAGCTCTGGGGCCAACGTCCTGACTTTC. This gives the protein CASSLSASSGANVLTF. The chain combines TRBV27 with TRBJ2-6; D not certain. The CDR3 covers 16 residues. Germline CDR1 reads MNHEY; CDR2 reads SMNVEV (reference sequence). V lost 0 bases, J lost 0 bases, and 6 bases lay in between.

The chain carries TRBV14 and TRBJ2-7; D is perhaps TRBD1 (5 bases). From germline, CDR1 is SGHDN and CDR2 FVKESK. Trimming pared 4 bases from V and 0 bases from J, leaving 13 bases between. CDR3 length: 15 amino acids. CDR3 residues: CASSRDTGLSYEQYF. CDR3 nucleotide sequence: TGTGCCAGCAGCCGTGATACAGGTCTCTCCTACGAGCAGTACTTC.

J is TRBJ2-5 and V is TRBV28, with TRBD1 matching 7 bases. The CDR3 loop spans 14 amino acids. Germline CDR1 and CDR2: MDHEN and SYDVKM. V lost 2 bases and J lost 4; bases outside the gene matches: 4. For the CDR3, the DNA is TGTGCCAGCAGTTTAGACAGGGTATCAGAGACCCAGTACTTC. Translation gives CASSLDRVSETQYF.

The chain recombines TRBV5-4 with TRBJ2-3; tentative D call: TRBD2 (5 bases). The germline CDR1 and CDR2 sequences are SGHNT and YYREEE (reference sequence). Trimming left V 0 bases short and J 0 bases short, with 11 bases between. This CDR3 is 16 amino acids long. CDR3: CASSLGGAQSTDTQYF. Written as DNA, the CDR3 is TGTGCCAGCAGCTTGGGGGGAGCACAAAGCACAGATACGCAGTATTTT.

J is TRBJ2-7 and V is TRBV14, with D uncertain. Trimming stripped 1 base from V and 0 bases from J, with 16 bases between. This CDR3 has 17 residues. Per the germline V gene, CDR1 is SGHDN and CDR2 is FVKESK. Written as DNA, the CDR3 is TGTGCCAGCAGCCAAGTCGCAGGTTCCAAGAGCTCCTACGAGCAGTACTTC. Protein: CASSQVAGSKSSYEQYF.

This chain uses TRBV5-4 with TRBJ2-5, with D maybe TRBD1 (6 bases). The tail of the sequence fits TRBJ2-7 better, so the J call may be wrong. Germline loops: CDR1 SGHNT, CDR2 YYREEE (reference sequence). CDR3 size: 14 residues. DNA of the CDR3: TGTGCCAGCAGCTCAGGACAGAATCCCTACGAGCAGTACTTC. Residues: CASSSGQNPYEQYF.

The rearrangement joins TRBV30 to TRBJ1-2; 9 nucleotides match TRBD1. V gave up 7 bases and J gave up 5 bases; unmatched junction bases: 11. The CDR3 spans 14 residues. CDR1 is GTSNPN and CDR2 is SVGIG in the germline V gene (reference sequence). CDR3 sequence (DNA): TGTGCCTATAACTCCGACGACAGGGGGTATGGCTACACCTTC. This codes for CAYNSDDRGYGYTF.

Only a few counts were recorded for this clone. The V and J genes are TRBV6-1 and TRBJ1-5; possibly TRBD1 for D (5 bases). V was pared by 8 bases and J by 6 bases, with 20 bases between. Germline CDR1 MNHNS, CDR2 SASEGT. The CDR3 runs 15 residues. The CDR3 loop reads CASANRSRSSQPQHF. CDR3 nucleotide sequence: TGTGCCAGCGCGAACAGGAGCCGATCGAGTCAGCCCCAGCATTTT.

A few counts support this clone. CDR3 sequence reads: CASSKRLAGDGGELFF. As DNA, the CDR3 is TGTGCCAGCAGCAAGAGACTAGCGGGAGATGGCGGGGAGCTGTTTTTT. This rearrangement joins TRBV7-6 to TRBJ2-2, with 12 nucleotides matching TRBD2. Germline V gives CDR1 SGHVS, CDR2 FNYEAQ. V was pared by 5 bases and J by 7 bases, with 8 bases of the junction left unmatched. The CDR3 is 16 amino acids.

The rearrangement joins TRBV28 to TRBJ1-5, with 8 bases lining up with TRBD1. The CDR3 totals 16 residues. Trimming took 4 bases from V and 2 from J; bases not matched to a gene: 7. Germline CDR1 is MDHEN and CDR2 is SYDVKM. The CDR3 region is CASSSRQGWGNQPQHF. As DNA, the CDR3 is TGTGCCAGCAGTTCCCGACAGGGGTGGGGCAATCAGCCCCAGCATTTT.

The sample holds a few counts of this clone. The CDR3 DNA reads as TGTGCCAGCAGTGTCGACAGGCAAGAGACCCAGTACTTC. Encoded protein: CASSVDRQETQYF. This chain links TRBV2 with TRBJ2-5, with D perhaps TRBD1 (6 bases). With 4 bases removed from V and 2 bases from J, the gap between germline ends came to 8 bases. Germline lookup yields CDR1 SNHLY and CDR2 FYNNEI. CDR3 length equals 13 residues. The full variable domain, in which reference TRBV2 and TRBJ2-5 provide the parts outside the CDR3, is EPEVTQTPSHQVTQMGQEVILRCVPISNHLYFYWYRQILGQKVEFLVSFYNNEISEKSEIFDDQFSVERPDGSNFTLKIRSTKLEDSAMYFCASSVDRQETQYFGPGTRLLVL.

The chain combines TRBV19 with TRBJ1-1; a possible D gene is TRBD1 (6 bases). The CDR3 covers 14 residues. V was trimmed by 5 bases and J by 0 bases, leaving 10 bases between them. Germline assignment: CDR1 LNHDA and CDR2 SQIVND (reference sequence). DNA of the CDR3: TGTGCCAGTAGTGTGGGGACAATGAACACTGAAGCTTTCTTT. It is translated as CASSVGTMNTEAFF.

J is TRBJ2-3 and V is TRBV7-2; D might be TRBD2 (6 bases). This CDR3 spans 15 amino acids. CDR1 is SGHTA, CDR2 FQGNSA, per germline. Deletions cut 6 bases from V and 2 bases from J, with 15 bases between. CDR3 sequence (DNA): TGTGCCAGCAGACCTCCGGGACTTACCACAGATACGCAGTATTTT. Its protein product is CASRPPGLTTDTQYF.

This chain connects TRBV7-9 to TRBJ1-2; a weak D match, TRBD1 (6 bases). The CDR3 covers 16 residues. V dropped 10 bases and J dropped 0 bases, with 21 bases sitting between them. Germline V lookup: CDR1 SEHNR, CDR2 FQNEAQ (reference sequence). Here the CDR3 reads CATNPGGTNSNYGYTF. CDR3 DNA: TGTGCCACCAACCCCGGGGGGACAAACTCTAACTATGGCTACACCTTC.

The V gene is TRBV19, the J gene TRBJ1-1; weak D call: TRBD1 (6 bases). The germline V gene has CDR1 LNHDA and CDR2 SQIVND (reference sequence). V dropped 7 bases and J dropped 10 bases, with 13 bases sitting between them. The CDR3 is 11 residues long. The CDR3 reads CASTLGTLAFF. In DNA form, the CDR3 reads TGTGCCAGTACGCTGGGGACATTAGCTTTCTTT. Full variable domain (missing parts from reference TRBV19 and TRBJ1-1): DGGITQSPKYLFRKEGQNVTLSCEQNLNHDAMYWYRQDPGQGLRLIYYSQIVNDFQKGDIAEGYSVSREKKESFPLTVTSAQKNPTAFYLCASTLGTLAFFGQGTRLTVV.

This clone has only a few counts. As DNA, the CDR3 is TGTGCCAGCAGTGAGGTGCGGTATGGAAACACCATATATTTT. It is translated as CASSEVRYGNTIYF. This chain joins TRBV6-1 and TRBJ1-3; no reliable D call. CDR1 MNHNS and CDR2 SASEGT come from the germline V gene. The CDR3 has 14 amino acids. V was cut by 3 bases and J by 3 bases, with 9 bases left in between.

This chain connects TRBV4-3 to TRBJ2-3; D might be TRBD2 (7 bases). Germline CDR1 is LGHNA and CDR2 is YSLEER. The length of the CDR3 is 16 residues. Trimming took off 0 bases at V and 4 bases at J, with 14 bases between the two ends. The CDR3 spells CASSQDRRGGSDTQYF. CDR3 bases: TGCGCCAGCAGCCAAGATAGGAGGGGGGGCTCAGATACGCAGTATTTT.

This chain connects TRBV10-1 to TRBJ1-1; D gene ambiguous. CDR3 length: 14 residues. Germline loops: CDR1 WNHNN, CDR2 SYGVQD (reference sequence). V lost 5 bases and J 1 base, leaving 11 bases between the germline ends. CDR3 DNA: TGCGCCAGCAGTAAGAGAATGAGGAACACTGAAGCTTTCTTT. Translating gives CASSKRMRNTEAFF.

The V gene is TRBV2, the J gene TRBJ2-7; 8 bases agree with TRBD2. This CDR3 region has 16 residues. J was trimmed by 0 bases and V by 5 bases; bases with no gene match: 9. Germline V gene data show CDR1 as SNHLY and CDR2 as FYNNEI. The CDR3, as DNA: TGTGCCAGCAGTCGACTAGCGCGAGGGACCTCCTACGAGCAGTACTTC. The encoded protein is CASSRLARGTSYEQYF.

The chain combines TRBV4-3 with TRBJ1-2, with D possibly TRBD1 on 5 matching bases. Between the trimmed V and J ends, which lost 3 bases and 2 bases, there was a span of 13 bases. Germline V gene data show CDR1 as LGHNA and CDR2 as YSLEER. This CDR3 contains 15 residues. The CDR3 nucleotides are TGCGCCAGCAGCCAGGGGCAGGGAGGAAACTATGGCTACACCTTC. Its translation: CASSQGQGGNYGYTF.

This rearrangement joins TRBV6-1 to TRBJ2-2, with D perhaps matching TRBD1 (5 bases). Trimming cost V 2 bases and J 2 bases, with 12 bases left between them. CDR1 and CDR2 (germline): MNHNS, SASEGT. The CDR3 has 16 amino acids. CDR3 sequence (DNA): TGTGCCAGCAGTGAAACGATCAGGGAAAACACCGGGGAGCTGTTTTTT. Protein product: CASSETIRENTGELFF.

The chain is built from TRBV9 and TRBJ2-1; TRBD2 aligns across 9 bases. V lost 2 bases, J lost 8 bases, and 8 bases stayed unmatched. The CDR3 covers 15 residues. Per germline, CDR1 SGDLS and CDR2 YYNGEE. Here the CDR3 DNA reads TGTGCCAGCAGCGTGGGGCGGGGGGGCGTCCATGAGCAGTTCTTC. Protein product: CASSVGRGGVHEQFF. The full variable domain, with the rest looked up from reference TRBV9 and TRBJ2-1, is DSGVTQTPKHLITATGQRVTLRCSPRSGDLSVYWYQQSLDQGLQFLIQYYNGEERAKGNILERFSAQQFPDLHSELNLSSLELGDSALYFCASSVGRGGVHEQFFGPGTRLTVL.

A few counts support this clone. The junction and the germline gene differ at one end; a read error may be behind it. This sequence joins TRBV6-6 and TRBJ1-1; TRBD1 is a possible D gene (5 bases). In germline, CDR1 is MNHNY, CDR2 SVGAGI (reference sequence). The CDR3 consists of 14 residues. The CDR3 here is CASSRDSGRTGSAF. As DNA, the CDR3 is TGTGCCAGCAGTCGCGACAGCGGGCGCACGGGCAGTGCGTTT.

The table lists this clone with many counts. This chain connects TRBV19 to TRBJ1-3, with D possibly being TRBD1 (6 bases). There are 18 residues in the CDR3. V was trimmed by 5 bases and J by 0 bases, leaving 20 bases between them. CDR1 and CDR2 from the germline V gene are LNHDA and SQIVND (reference sequence). In DNA form, the CDR3 reads TGTGCCAGTAGTTCAATAGGGCGGGGGCGCGTCTCTGGAAACACCATATATTTT. As protein: CASSSIGRGRVSGNTIYF.

V is TRBV20-1 and J is TRBJ1-1, with a tentative D call TRBD1 (5 bases). Germline CDR1 DFQATT, CDR2 SNEGSKA (reference sequence). The CDR3 totals 11 residues. The V end was cut by 6 bases, the J end by 7 bases, with 12 bases between. The CDR3 region is CSAHRIIEAFF. The CDR3 nucleotides are TGCAGTGCCCACAGGATAATTGAAGCTTTCTTT.

This chain links TRBV19 with TRBJ1-1, with a possible D match to TRBD1 (6 bases). The V and J ends lost 5 bases and 8 bases respectively, with 18 bases between them. CDR1 is LNHDA and CDR2 is SQIVND in the germline V gene (reference sequence). CDR3 size: 14 residues. CDR3 nucleotide sequence: TGTGCCAGTAGTTCCGGGACATTGGAAAAGGAAGCTTTCTTT. Its protein is CASSSGTLEKEAFF.

The gene calls are TRBV19 and TRBJ1-3; 7 nucleotides match TRBD1. The CDR3 contains 15 residues. The V segment lost 8 bases and the J segment 6 bases; nucleotides outside the gene matches: 13. The germline V gene has CDR1 LNHDA and CDR2 SQIVND (reference sequence). In DNA, the CDR3 is TGTGCCAGTGGGGACAGAACTCATGCGGAAAACACCATATATTTT. The encoded protein is CASGDRTHAENTIYF. Combining the CDR3 with reference TRBV19 and TRBJ1-3 gives the whole variable domain DGGITQSPKYLFRKEGQNVTLSCEQNLNHDAMYWYRQDPGQGLRLIYYSQIVNDFQKGDIAEGYSVSREKKESFPLTVTSAQKNPTAFYLCASGDRTHAENTIYFGEGSWLTVV.